The rows below give T cell receptor beta chains drawn from one sample of a study of blood T cell repertoires in COVID-19. The protocol was immunoSEQ multiplex PCR, while the TCRdb copy is restricted to in-frame clones and leaves out a portion. The sample has 200,000 to 300,000 clones, approximately 86% seen once. Specimen: peripheral blood. These receptors came from a woman aged 70 to 79 with active or convalescent COVID-19. Each CDR3 is given with its conserved first and last residue. The D gene is left open where the match is weak. Expanded clones are given a class, and other clones once, few, many or no size at all.

j_call d_call clone_size v_call cdr3_aa cdr3_nt
TRBJ1-6 NA NA TRBV6-6 CASSPFSPGVRGGSPLHF TGTGCCAGCAGTCCCTTTTCCCCCGGCGTAAGAGGGGGTTCACCCCTCCACTTT
TRBJ1-4 TRBD1 NA TRBV19 CASSGTAFNEKLFF TGTGCCAGTAGTGGGACAGCCTTTAATGAAAAACTGTTTTTT
TRBJ2-2 NA once TRBV7-3 CASSSGGSNTGELFF TGTGCCAGCAGCTCAGGAGGGTCGAACACCGGGGAGCTGTTTTTT
TRBJ2-2 NA NA TRBV11-3 CASSLNYNTGELFF TGTGCCAGCAGCTTAAACTATAACACCGGGGAGCTGTTTTTT
TRBJ1-2 NA NA TRBV6-5 CASSAGYGYTF TGTGCCAGCAGCGCCGGCTATGGCTACACCTTC
TRBJ1-1 NA NA TRBV6-5 CASSPRERGGEAFF TGTGCCAGCAGTCCCAGGGAAAGGGGAGGAGAAGCTTTCTTT
TRBJ1-1 NA NA TRBV19 CASSSGSMNTEAFF TGTGCCAGTAGCTCAGGGTCCATGAACACTGAAGCTTTCTTT
TRBJ1-6 TRBD1 NA TRBV11-2 CASSGQADSPLHF TGTGCCAGCAGCGGACAGGCTGACTCACCCCTCCACTTT
TRBJ2-2 NA few TRBV10-1 CASSVPAGELFF TGCGCCAGCAGTGTCCCCGCCGGGGAGCTGTTTTTT
TRBJ2-3 NA few TRBV7-2 CASSRQSSTDTQYF TGTGCCAGCAGCAGACAGAGTAGCACAGATACGCAGTATTTT
TRBJ2-7 TRBD2 NA TRBV6-5 CATGPYRGGSYEQYF TGTGCCACCGGGCCCTACCGGGGAGGGTCCTACGAGCAGTACTTC
TRBJ2-3 NA once TRBV4-3 CASSQDPASGTDTQYF TGCGCCAGCAGCCAAGATCCGGCTAGCGGCACAGATACGCAGTATTTT
TRBJ2-1 TRBD2 NA TRBV12-3/TRBV12-4 CASSRGDEQFF TGTGCCAGCAGCCGGGGGGATGAGCAGTTCTTC
TRBJ1-5 NA NA TRBV6-2/TRBV6-3 CASSSGNQPQHF TGTGCCAGCAGTTCAGGGAACCAGCCCCAGCATTTT
TRBJ1-1 TRBD1 few TRBV11-2 CASSFGQGGNTEAFF TGTGCCAGCAGCTTTGGGCAGGGGGGCAACACTGAAGCTTTCTTT
TRBJ2-1 TRBD2 once TRBV23-1 CASASSGGANNEQFF TGCGCCAGCGCCTCGAGCGGGGGGGCGAACAATGAGCAGTTCTTC
TRBJ2-5 NA NA TRBV5-1 CASSSRSGETQYF TGCGCCAGCAGCTCTAGGTCTGGAGAGACCCAGTACTTC
TRBJ1-5 NA NA TRBV2 CASKDFPNQPQHF TGTGCCAGCAAGGACTTTCCCAATCAGCCCCAGCATTTT
TRBJ2-3 NA NA TRBV21-1 CASSKGLAGCTDTQYF TGTGCCAGCAGCAAAGGGCTAGCGGGGTGCACAGATACGCAGTATTTT
TRBJ2-1 NA NA TRBV19 CASSIRGGPANEQFF TGTGCCAGTAGTATTAGGGGGGGACCCGCCAATGAGCAGTTCTTC
TRBJ2-2 NA NA TRBV6-5 CASTTAGELFF TGTGCCAGCACTACAGCCGGGGAGCTGTTTTTT
TRBJ2-2 NA NA TRBV5-1 CASRAAGTNTGELFF TGCGCCAGCAGAGCCGCCGGGACTAACACCGGGGAGCTGTTTTTT
TRBJ2-7 TRBD1 NA TRBV5-4 CASSRDSGSYEQYF TGTGCCAGCAGCCGGGACAGTGGGTCCTACGAGCAGTACTTC
TRBJ1-6 TRBD1 NA TRBV25-1 CASSGTGGTNSPLHF TGTGCCAGCAGCGGGACAGGGGGGACTAATTCACCCCTCCACTTT
TRBJ1-5 TRBD1 NA TRBV18 CASTGTGGNQPQHF TGTGCCAGCACAGGGACAGGGGGCAATCAGCCCCAGCATTTT
TRBJ1-2 NA NA TRBV6-5 CATRAQGIIGYTF TGTGCCACCCGAGCGCAGGGAATAATTGGCTACACCTTC
TRBJ1-6 TRBD1 NA TRBV23-1 CASSPGTGGADSPLHF TGCGCCAGCAGCCCAGGGACAGGGGGCGCAGACTCACCCCTCCACTTT
TRBJ1-5 TRBD1 once TRBV28 CASSPSTGGASGQPQHF TGTGCCAGCAGCCCAAGTACAGGGGGCGCATCCGGTCAGCCCCAGCATTTT
TRBJ2-7 NA NA TRBV18 CASSPPAGSSYEQYF TGTGCCAGCTCACCACCGGCTGGGAGTTCCTACGAGCAGTACTTC
TRBJ1-4 TRBD1 NA TRBV6-6 CASTSGTGYEKLFF TGTGCCAGCACCTCCGGGACAGGGTATGAAAAACTGTTTTTT
TRBJ1-3 NA NA TRBV6-5 CASSLTDSGNTIYF TGTGCCAGCAGTCTAACAGACTCTGGAAACACCATATATTTT
TRBJ1-1 NA few TRBV5-1 CASSLAMTGNTEAFF TGCGCCAGCAGCTTGGCCATGACAGGGAACACTGAAGCTTTCTTT
TRBJ2-1 NA once TRBV6-5 CASRAGSSNEQFF TGTGCCAGCAGGGCAGGCTCCAGCAATGAGCAGTTCTTC
TRBJ1-4 TRBD1 NA TRBV5-1 CASSPRQGGEKLFF TGCGCCAGCAGCCCCCGACAGGGTGGGGAAAAACTGTTTTTT
TRBJ1-1 TRBD1 once TRBV6-4 CASSAGTGLNTEAFF TGTGCCAGCAGTGCCGGGACAGGTCTGAACACTGAAGCTTTCTTT
TRBJ1-2 NA NA TRBV5-5 CASSLGTTGTF TGTGCCAGCAGCTTAGGTACTACGGGAACCTTC
TRBJ1-6 NA NA TRBV7-2 CASSLDPAGGDSPLHF TGTGCCAGCAGCCTCGATCCGGCTGGTGGAGATTCACCCCTCCACTTT
TRBJ1-5 NA NA TRBV15 CATREGLSNQPQHF TGTGCCACCAGGGAGGGGTTAAGCAATCAGCCCCAGCATTTT
TRBJ2-1 NA NA TRBV5-6 CASATGTDYYNEQFF TGTGCCAGCGCCACCGGGACGGACTATTACAATGAGCAGTTCTTC
TRBJ1-2 TRBD1 NA TRBV3-1/TRBV3-2 CASSPGQGGYGYTF TGTGCCAGCAGCCCAGGACAGGGGGGCTATGGCTACACCTTC
TRBJ2-7 TRBD1 NA TRBV3-1/TRBV3-2 CASSQDGTGGLISYEQYF TGTGCCAGCAGCCAAGATGGGACAGGAGGACTAATCTCCTACGAGCAGTACTTC
TRBJ1-1 NA NA TRBV11-2 CASSLAGGALEAFF TGTGCCAGCAGCTTAGCTGGGGGGGCCCTTGAAGCTTTCTTT
TRBJ1-5 NA NA TRBV5-1 CASSLEGYSNQPQHF TGCGCCAGCAGCCTGGAGGGGTATAGCAATCAGCCCCAGCATTTT
TRBJ2-3 TRBD2 NA TRBV27 CAISSTSGGSSTDTQYF TGTGCCATTTCCTCGACTAGCGGGGGATCTAGCACAGATACGCAGTATTTT
TRBJ1-6 NA NA TRBV9 CASSVGEVYNSPLHF TGTGCCAGCAGTGTGGGGGAGGTCTATAATTCACCCCTCCACTTT
TRBJ2-6 TRBD1 NA TRBV7-3 CASSLTSGQGSGANVLTF TGTGCCAGCAGCTTAACATCTGGACAGGGCTCTGGGGCCAACGTCCTGACTTTC
TRBJ1-5 NA NA TRBV28 CASSLGGAGQPQHF TGTGCCAGCAGTTTAGGGGGGGCAGGGCAGCCCCAGCATTTT
TRBJ2-2 NA NA TRBV3-1/TRBV3-2 CASSPFGGGTGELFF TGTGCCAGCAGCCCCTTTGGGGGAGGTACCGGGGAGCTGTTTTTT
TRBJ2-3 NA NA TRBV9 CASSVDGGTDTQYF TGTGCCAGCAGCGTGGACGGAGGAACAGATACGCAGTATTTT
TRBJ1-2 NA few TRBV6-6 CASRGEGSYGYTF TGTGCCAGCAGGGGGGAGGGGAGCTATGGCTACACCTTC
TRBJ1-4 NA NA TRBV6-5 CASTRGRGEKLFF TGTGCCAGCACCCGGGGTCGGGGTGAAAAACTGTTTTTT
TRBJ1-2 NA few TRBV5-1 CASSLEWGGYGYTF TGCGCCAGCAGCTTGGAGTGGGGCGGCTATGGCTACACCTTC
TRBJ1-1 NA NA TRBV10-2 CASSEPSGGVNTEAFF TGCGCCAGCAGTGAGCCGTCGGGGGGGGTGAACACTGAAGCTTTCTTT
TRBJ1-4 TRBD1 NA TRBV9 CASSVGQGVVKLFF TGTGCCAGCAGCGTAGGACAGGGAGTAGTTAAACTGTTTTTT
TRBJ1-2 NA NA TRBV4-1 CASSQEGRSSYGYTF TGCGCCAGCAGCCAAGAAGGGAGATCTTCCTATGGCTACACCTTC
TRBJ1-6 NA NA TRBV2 CASSGEGYNSPLHF TGTGCCAGCAGTGGGGAGGGGTATAATTCACCCCTCCACTTT
TRBJ1-4 TRBD1 NA TRBV14 CASSHRQGGEKLFF TGTGCCAGCAGCCACCGACAGGGGGGAGAAAAACTGTTTTTT
TRBJ1-6 NA NA TRBV25-1 CASCLAGSLSPLHF TGTGCCAGCTGTCTAGCCGGGTCCCTGTCGCCCCTCCACTTT
TRBJ1-1 NA NA TRBV5-5 CASSFGGGLGAFF TGTGCCAGCAGCTTCGGCGGGGGCCTCGGAGCTTTCTTT